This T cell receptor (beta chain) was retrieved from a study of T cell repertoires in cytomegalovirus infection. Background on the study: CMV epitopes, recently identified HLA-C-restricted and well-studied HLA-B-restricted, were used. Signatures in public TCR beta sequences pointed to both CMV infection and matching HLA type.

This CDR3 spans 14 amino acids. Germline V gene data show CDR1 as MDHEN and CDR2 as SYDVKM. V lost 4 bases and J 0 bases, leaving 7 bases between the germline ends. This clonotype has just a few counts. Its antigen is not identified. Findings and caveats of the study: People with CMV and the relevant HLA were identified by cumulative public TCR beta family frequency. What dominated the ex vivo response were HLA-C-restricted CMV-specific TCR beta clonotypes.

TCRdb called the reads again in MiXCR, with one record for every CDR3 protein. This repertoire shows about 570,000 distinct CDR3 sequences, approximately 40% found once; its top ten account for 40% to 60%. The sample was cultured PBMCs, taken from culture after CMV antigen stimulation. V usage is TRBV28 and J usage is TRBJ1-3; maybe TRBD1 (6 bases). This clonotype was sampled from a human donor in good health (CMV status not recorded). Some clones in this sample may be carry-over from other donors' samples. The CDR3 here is CASSWDISGNTIYF. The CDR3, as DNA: TGTGCCAGCAGTTGGGACATCTCTGGAAACACCATATATTTT. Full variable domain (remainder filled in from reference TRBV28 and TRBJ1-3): DVKVTQSSRYLVKRTGEKVFLECVQDMDHENMFWYRQDPGLGLRLIYFSYDVKMKEKGDIPEGYSVSREKKERFSLILESASTNQTSMYLCASSWDISGNTIYFGEGSWLTVV.